The 28 T cell receptor beta chains listed next were all sequenced from one sample in a study of T-cell reconstitution after alpha-beta-depleted transplantation in children (dated by TCRdb to 2016 to 2017). This specimen's treatment or condition label, interpreted: allogeneic hematopoietic cell transplantation with graft depleted of TCRalphabeta T cells and CD19 B cells. Libraries were constructed by PCR. The sequencing machine was an Illumina HiSeq 2500. To normalize quantification of the TCRbeta repertoire, the TCR libraries were built with molecular barcoding that relied on unique molecular identifiers. In TCRdb, the public reads were trimmed at Q25 with fastp and aligned with MiXCR, with productive beta chains retained. Here each entry gathers all rows of one CDR3 protein and keeps the most common genes and DNA. The sample table records 440,000 or so distinct CDR3 sequences; about 40% of these occur just once. The ten largest clonotypes hold approximately 25% of the sample.

The sample here was PBMCs, taken before TCRalphabeta/CD19-depleted stem cell transplant. The source is a girl under 10 years old with aplastic anemia, due to receive a stem cell transplant.

The V call is TRBV3-1, the J call TRBJ2-1; no clear D. The CDR3 totals 14 residues. V shed 0 bases and J shed 8 bases, with 11 bases lying between them. Per the germline V gene, CDR1 is LGHDT and CDR2 is YNNKEL (reference sequence). CDR3 DNA sequence: TGTGCCAGCAGCCAAGATGATCCCACGGATGAGCAGTTCTTC. Its protein product is CASSQDDPTDEQFF.

Comment on this clonotype: Sequence at one end of the junction differs from germline and may be a read error. The V and J genes are TRBV5-1 and TRBJ2-5, with D possibly matching TRBD1 (6 bases). Germline CDR1 and CDR2: SGHRS and YFSETQ. There are 14 residues in the CDR3. The CDR3 is CASSFSGAGETQYF. The DNA for the CDR3 is TGTGCCAGCAGCTTCTCAGGGGCTGGGGAGACCCAGTACTTC.

This clonotype came up a few times. The chain couples TRBV20-1 to TRBJ2-1; 10 nucleotides agree with TRBD2. This CDR3 spans 15 amino acids. Germline CDR1 reads DFQATT; CDR2 reads SNEGSKA (reference sequence). J lost 2 bases, V lost 6 bases, and 7 bases had no gene match. This CDR3 is CSAQPTSGTYNEQFF. The CDR3 DNA reads TGCAGTGCCCAGCCAACTAGCGGGACCTACAATGAGCAGTTCTTC.

On this clonotype: A much bigger clone sits one base away, suggesting this may be a read error. This rearrangement joins TRBV29-1 to TRBJ2-3; D gene unclear. Germline loops: CDR1 SQVTM, CDR2 ANQGSEA. The CDR3 contains 15 residues. Here the CDR3 reads CSVQDQLAGTDTQYF. The DNA for the CDR3 is TGCAGCGTTCAAGATCAGCTCGCGGGCACAGATACGCAGTATTTT.

J is TRBJ1-1 and V is TRBV5-6; a weak D match, TRBD1 (6 bases). This CDR3 contains 15 residues. CDR1 SGHDT and CDR2 YYEEEE come from the germline V gene. Trimming took off 6 bases at V and 2 bases at J, with 17 bases between the two ends. CDR3 coding DNA: TGTGCCAGCATCCCACAGGGAGCACCAAACACTGAAGCTTTCTTT. Translated, it gives CASIPQGAPNTEAFF.

The rearrangement joins TRBV6-2 or TRBV6-3 to TRBJ2-7; 9 bases are shared with TRBD1. V shed 3 bases, J shed 3 bases, and the junction held 3 bases outside the gene matches. CDR3 length: 14 residues. The germline V gene encodes CDR1 MNHEY and CDR2 SVGEGT. The CDR3 reads CASSYGTGIYEQYF. In nucleotides, the CDR3 is TGTGCCAGCAGTTATGGGACAGGGATCTACGAGCAGTACTTC.

This clonotype was detected only a few times. The rearrangement joins TRBV7-3 to TRBJ2-1, with D tentatively TRBD2 (6 bases). The CDR3 covers 14 residues. V was shortened by 1 base and J by 6 bases, with 10 bases between the two germline ends. Per the germline V gene, CDR1 is SGHTA and CDR2 is FQGTGA. CDR3 region: CASSLIGTSNEQFF. CDR3 in DNA: TGTGCCAGCAGCTTAATCGGGACTTCCAATGAGCAGTTCTTC.

This clonotype appeared many times. The chain couples TRBV6-5 to TRBJ1-4; D ambiguous. Germline V gene lookup returns CDR1 MNHEY and CDR2 SVGAGI. The CDR3 sequence is 13 residues long. Deletions cut 4 bases from V and 4 bases from J, with 7 bases between. CDR3 sequence: CASSSTINEKLFF. For the CDR3, the DNA is TGTGCCAGCAGTTCCACCATTAATGAAAAACTGTTTTTT.

The chain has TRBV4-1 and TRBJ2-1; 8 bases are a match to TRBD1. There are 16 residues in the CDR3. The V and J ends lost 1 base and 6 bases, in that order; junction bases with no gene match: 8. Germline V gene sequence: CDR1 MGHRA, CDR2 YSYEKL. CDR3 nucleotide sequence: TGCGCCAGCAGCCAAGCGGCCCAGGGGGCGGGCAATGAGCAGTTCTTC. Translation gives CASSQAAQGAGNEQFF.

V gene TRBV29-1 combines with J gene TRBJ2-1, with D possibly TRBD1 on 6 matching bases. The CDR3 runs 13 residues. Deletions cut 0 bases from V and 10 bases from J, with 13 bases between. Looked up from germline, CDR1 is SQVTM and CDR2 is ANQGSEA. CDR3: CSVEDPTGGEQFF. In DNA, the CDR3 is TGCAGCGTTGAAGACCCGACAGGAGGAGAGCAGTTCTTC.

With respect to this clonotype: A junction end diverges from the germline sequence, so it may reflect a read error. The rearrangement uses TRBV20-1 and TRBJ2-7; 14 positions match TRBD2. There are 14 residues in the CDR3. CDR1 DFQATT and CDR2 SNEGSKA come from the germline V gene (reference sequence). The CDR3 nucleotides read TGCACTGCTAGACTAGCGGGAGGGTCCTACGAGCAGTACTTC. It translates to CTARLAGGSYEQYF.

The chain recombines TRBV24-1 with TRBJ1-2, with D possibly TRBD1 on 5 matching bases. There are 13 residues in the CDR3. Per germline, CDR1 KGHDR and CDR2 SFDVKD. Trimming took off 4 bases at V and 7 bases at J, with 12 bases between the two ends. CDR3 nucleotide sequence: TGTGCCACCAGTGACCCAAACAGGAGTGGCTACACCTTC. Its protein product is CATSDPNRSGYTF.

Notes on this clonotype: Mismatch with germline at one junction end may stem from a read error. CDR3 coding DNA: TGTGCCAGCAGCCTAGCGGGAGGCTTGGAGGAGCAGTTCTTC. Translating gives CASSLAGGLEEQFF. The chain couples TRBV7-9 to TRBJ2-1, with 11 bases matching TRBD2. Germline V gene lookup returns CDR1 SEHNR and CDR2 FQNEAQ (reference sequence). This CDR3 is built from 14 residues.

A few counts support this clonotype. The genes are TRBV5-1 and TRBJ2-1; D not certain. This CDR3 has 13 residues. Looked up from germline, CDR1 is SGHRS and CDR2 is YFSETQ. V shed 1 base and J shed 16 bases, with 18 bases lying between them. The CDR3 here is CASSLRVPFPPFF. As DNA, the CDR3 is TGCGCCAGCAGCTTGAGGGTACCGTTTCCCCCTTTCTTC.

In this sample, this clonotype turned up many times. The rearrangement links TRBV7-6 to TRBJ2-5; D not certain. Germline CDR1 SGHVS, CDR2 FNYEAQ. The CDR3 extends over 12 amino acids. V gave up 2 bases and J gave up 5 bases, with 6 bases separating them. The CDR3: CASSLNRETQYF. The CDR3, as DNA: TGTGCCAGCAGCTTAAATCGGGAGACCCAGTACTTC.

The J gene is TRBJ2-5, the V gene TRBV7-2; no clear D gene. Germline loops: CDR1 SGHTA, CDR2 FQGNSA. The length of the CDR3 is 12 residues. The V gene lost 4 bases and the J gene lost 5 bases, with 8 bases spanning the gap. CDR3 DNA sequence: TGTGCCAGCAGCTGGGGTCTGGAGACCCAGTACTTC. Translating it yields CASSWGLETQYF.

This clonotype showed up many times. The V gene is TRBV7-2, the J gene TRBJ2-5; 8 bases are a match to TRBD1. The CDR3 consists of 14 residues. The trim removed 5 bases at V and 5 bases at J, leaving 7 bases unmatched. Germline loops: CDR1 SGHTA, CDR2 FQGNSA. The CDR3 region has the DNA TGTGCCAGCAGCCCACACACAGGGGGGGAGACCCAGTACTTC. The encoded protein is CASSPHTGGETQYF.

A few counts support this clonotype. The chain recombines TRBV14 with TRBJ1-1, with D unclear. This CDR3 region has 14 residues. Trimming removed 0 bases from V and 10 bases from J, with 15 bases in between. Germline CDR1 SGHDN, CDR2 FVKESK. The CDR3 bases are TGTGCCAGCAGCCAAGACAGCGGACGACAAGGAGCTTTCTTT. Translating gives CASSQDSGRQGAFF.

This clonotype has just a few counts. The chain combines TRBV20-1 with TRBJ2-4; 7 bases map to TRBD2. CDR3 length equals 17 residues. V was clipped by 0 bases and J by 6 bases; unmatched bases: 14. CDR1 is DFQATT and CDR2 is SNEGSKA in the germline V gene (reference sequence). The CDR3 coding sequence is TGCAGTGCTAGAGATCGGAGGGAGGGCCGGGATAGAAACATTCAGTACTTC. This sequence encodes CSARDRREGRDRNIQYF.

This clonotype was counted at least ten times. The rearrangement joins TRBV12-3 or TRBV12-4 to TRBJ2-3; D is ambiguous. Trimming took 10 bases from V and 4 from J, leaving 6 bases between them. The CDR3 consists of 10 residues. The CDR3 DNA sequence: TGTGCCACCTTTCCAGATACGCAGTATTTT. Amino acid sequence: CATFPDTQYF.

The V call is TRBV12-3 or TRBV12-4, the J call TRBJ1-6; tentative D call: TRBD1 (6 bases). This CDR3 has 15 amino acids. Trimming removed 1 base from V and 7 bases from J, with 11 bases in between. The CDR3 loop is CASSLVRGANSPLHF. The CDR3 coding sequence is TGTGCCAGCAGTTTAGTTCGGGGGGCCAATTCACCCCTCCACTTT.

This clonotype was seen at least ten times. This sequence joins TRBV20-1 and TRBJ2-2; D might be TRBD1 (6 bases). Germline V gene lookup returns CDR1 DFQATT and CDR2 SNEGSKA (reference sequence). V gave up 5 bases and J gave up 2 bases, with 9 bases separating them. This CDR3 contains 13 residues. This CDR3 reads CSAWTDNTGELFF. CDR3 DNA sequence: TGCAGTGCTTGGACAGACAACACCGGGGAGCTGTTTTTT.

This clonotype was recorded many times. The chain is built from TRBV20-1 and TRBJ2-7; TRBD1 aligns across 9 bases. J gave up 5 bases and V 5 bases, and 10 bases lay outside the gene matches. The CDR3 is 14 amino acids. CDR1 is DFQATT and CDR2 is SNEGSKA in the germline V gene (reference sequence). The CDR3 reads CSASRTGEVHEQYF. CDR3 coding DNA: TGCAGTGCTTCTCGGACAGGGGAGGTACACGAGCAGTACTTC.

This clonotype has at least ten counts. The chain joins TRBV20-1 to TRBJ2-7, with D possibly being TRBD1 (6 bases). CDR1 is DFQATT, CDR2 SNEGSKA, per germline (reference sequence). The CDR3 has 14 residues. V lost 3 bases to trimming and J lost 2 bases, with 14 bases between them. CDR3 sequence reads: CSASIQGHTYEQYF. The DNA for the CDR3 is TGCAGTGCTAGCATACAGGGACATACCTACGAGCAGTACTTC.

The J gene is TRBJ2-7, the V gene TRBV20-1; unclear D gene. Between the trimmed V and J ends, which lost 3 bases and 2 bases, there was a span of 11 bases. Germline V gene lookup returns CDR1 DFQATT and CDR2 SNEGSKA (reference sequence). The CDR3 is made up of 13 amino acids. The CDR3 spells CSASSGLPYEQYF. As DNA, the CDR3 is TGCAGTGCTAGTTCAGGTTTGCCCTACGAGCAGTACTTC.

The chain joins TRBV20-1 to TRBJ2-2; D is ambiguous. V lost 1 base, J lost 6 bases, and 3 bases lay in between. Per the germline V gene, CDR1 is DFQATT and CDR2 is SNEGSKA (reference sequence). This CDR3 is built from 11 residues. The CDR3 loop reads CSARGPGELFF. CDR3 coding DNA: TGCAGTGCTAGAGGGCCCGGGGAGCTGTTTTTT.

This clonotype turned up a few times. The germline gene is not matched at one end of the junction; a read error may be the cause. V gene TRBV29-1 combines with J gene TRBJ2-5, with 12 nucleotides matching TRBD2. The CDR3 runs to 14 residues. CDR1 and CDR2 from the germline V gene are SQVTM and ANQGSEA. CDR3 coding DNA: TGCAGCGTAGAAGGACTAGCGGGAAAAGAGACCCAGTACTTC. This codes for CSVEGLAGKETQYF.

This clonotype has ten or more counts. The J gene is TRBJ1-2, the V gene TRBV20-1; no reliable D call. V lost 3 bases to trimming and J lost 4 bases, with 12 bases between them. The CDR3 has 13 residues. Germline CDR1 DFQATT, CDR2 SNEGSKA (reference sequence). The CDR3 loop is CSARGIGSYGYTF. The DNA for the CDR3 is TGCAGTGCTAGGGGTATAGGGAGCTATGGCTACACCTTC.